Below are 29 T cell receptor beta chains sequenced from a single sample in a study of vaccination effects on CD4 cells after COVID-19. No antigen has been assigned to these receptors. Using viral peptide pools, the ViraFEST assay grew out antigen-specific CD4+ T cells prior to sequencing. After roughly ten days in culture, the CD4+ T cells were isolated. Each participant was administered two doses of either the BNT162b2 or the mRNA-1273 vaccine. Sequencing used immunoSEQ multiplex PCR; TCRdb keeps in-frame clones, though not all of them. The table includes about 16,000 clones, 70% detected once. The sample was CD4+ T cells from PBMCs cultured with SARS-CoV-2 spike peptides, taken after COVID-19 vaccination. The origin of the receptors is a human donor who received a COVID-19 vaccine.

V gene TRBV23-1 combines with J gene TRBJ1-2; possibly TRBD1 for D (5 bases). TRBV23-1 is an ORF for which the function is uncertain. The V and J ends lost 8 bases and 1 base respectively, with 17 bases between them. The CDR3 sequence is 15 residues long. The chain's CDR3 is CASGHQLGVNYGYTF. CDR3 DNA sequence: TGCGCCAGCGGACACCAGTTAGGGGTTAACTATGGCTACACCTTC.

This chain connects TRBV2 to TRBJ1-2; 7 bases are shared with TRBD1. With 5 bases clipped from V and 7 bases from J, the junction kept 7 bases outside the gene matches. This CDR3 has 13 residues. Germline values: CDR1 SNHLY, CDR2 FYNNEI. The CDR3 bases are TGTGCCAGCAGTTTGAGGTCAGGGGGTGGCTACACCTTC. Its translation: CASSLRSGGGYTF.

The rearrangement joins TRBV2 to TRBJ2-1, with TRBD2 as a possible D gene (6 bases). The germline V gene has CDR1 SNHLY and CDR2 FYNNEI. Trimming stripped 7 bases from V and 15 bases from J, with 22 bases between. CDR3 size: 13 residues. CDR3 amino acids: CASKQLRSGVGFF. The CDR3 coding sequence is TGTGCCAGCAAGCAGCTTAGATCGGGGGTTGGGTTCTTC.

This chain links TRBV4-1 with TRBJ1-2, with 7 bases aligning to TRBD1. V gave up 4 bases and J gave up 6 bases; unmatched junction bases: 14. Germline V lookup: CDR1 MGHRA, CDR2 YSYEKL. The CDR3 runs to 16 residues. CDR3 sequence: CASSPGGGRGRDGYTF. CDR3 nucleotides: TGCGCCAGCAGCCCAGGGGGTGGGAGGGGCAGGGATGGCTACACCTTC.

The chain employs TRBV5-1 and TRBJ1-1, with a possible D match to TRBD1 (5 bases). Trimming stripped 1 base from V and 1 base from J, with 11 bases between. This CDR3 comprises 15 residues. Germline V gene lookup returns CDR1 SGHRS and CDR2 YFSETQ. The CDR3 loop is CASSLWGGENTEAFF. The CDR3 DNA reads TGCGCCAGCAGCTTGTGGGGCGGCGAGAACACTGAAGCTTTCTTT.

V gene TRBV28 combines with J gene TRBJ2-1; no firm D call. V shed 8 bases and J shed 9 bases, with 8 bases lying between them. This CDR3 region has 10 residues. Germline assignment: CDR1 MDHEN and CDR2 SYDVKM. The CDR3 reads CASGHSEQFF. In DNA, the CDR3 is TGTGCCAGCGGGCACAGTGAGCAGTTCTTC.

This chain uses TRBV15 with TRBJ1-4, with 7 bases fitting TRBD1. The V gene's germline CDR1 is LNHNV and CDR2 YYDKDF (reference sequence). The CDR3 is 16 residues long. V dropped 4 bases and J dropped 0; count of bases not matched to a gene: 5. This chain's CDR3 is CATSITGVATNEKLFF. For the CDR3, the DNA is TGTGCCACCAGCATTACAGGGGTCGCAACTAATGAAAAACTGTTTTTT. Together with reference TRBV15 and TRBJ1-4, the CDR3 gives the full variable domain: DAMVIQNPRYQVTQFGKPVTLSCSQTLNHNVMYWYQQKSSQAPKLLFHYYDKDFNNEADTPDNFQSRRPNTSFCFLDIRSPGLGDTAMYLCATSITGVATNEKLFFGSGTQLSVL.

This sequence joins TRBV28 and TRBJ2-5; 14 positions match TRBD2. The V gene's germline CDR1 is MDHEN and CDR2 SYDVKM. CDR3 size: 16 residues. The junction had 8 bases not matched to a gene; V was cut back by 6 bases and J by 5 bases. The CDR3 region is CASRSGTSGGTETQYF. In DNA, the CDR3 is TGTGCCAGCAGATCCGGGACTAGCGGGGGTACGGAGACCCAGTACTTC.

This clone was counted between two and nine times. V is TRBV10-3 and J is TRBJ2-3; D gene uncertain. This CDR3 contains 15 residues. V was trimmed by 2 bases and J by 2 bases, leaving 11 bases between them. CDR1 is ENHRY, CDR2 SYGVKD, per germline. This CDR3 reads CAISEVGGNTDTQYF. The CDR3, as DNA: TGTGCCATCAGTGAGGTCGGTGGGAACACAGATACGCAGTATTTT.

In this sample, this clone turned up a few times. The gene calls are TRBV5-4 and TRBJ1-1; D call uncertain. This CDR3 comprises 14 residues. Germline CDR1 SGHNT, CDR2 YYREEE (reference sequence). V shed 0 bases and J shed 2 bases, with 8 bases lying between them. CDR3: CASSLVAGNTEAFF. The CDR3 nucleotides read TGTGCCAGCAGCTTGGTCGCAGGAAACACTGAAGCTTTCTTT.

The chain combines TRBV10-3 with TRBJ2-1; tentatively, D is TRBD2 (5 bases). The germline gives CDR1 ENHRY, CDR2 SYGVKD. Trimming pared 4 bases from V and 0 bases from J, leaving 7 bases between. CDR3 size: 14 residues. The CDR3 DNA follows: TGTGCCATCAGTGCGGGGTCCTCCTACAATGAGCAGTTCTTC. Amino acids: CAISAGSSYNEQFF.

J is TRBJ2-5 and V is TRBV3-1 (or the pseudogene TRBV3-2), with D perhaps being TRBD1 or TRBD2 (5 bases each). V lost 1 base and J lost 1, with 10 bases in between. CDR1 is LGHDT and CDR2 is YNNKEL in the germline V gene (reference sequence). There are 15 residues in the CDR3. CDR3 sequence reads: CASSQVKGTQETQYF. In DNA, the CDR3 is TGTGCCAGCAGCCAAGTTAAGGGGACCCAAGAGACCCAGTACTTC.

This chain uses TRBV5-1 with TRBJ2-7; 8 nucleotides match TRBD1. Looked up from germline, CDR1 is SGHRS and CDR2 is YFSETQ. With V trimmed by 4 bases and J by 2 bases, 5 bases remained unmatched. CDR3 size: 14 residues. The CDR3 loop reads CASSPTGQAYEQYF. The CDR3 DNA reads as TGCGCCAGCAGCCCGACGGGACAGGCCTACGAGCAGTACTTC.

V and J are TRBV5-1 and TRBJ2-5; TRBD1 might be the D (6 bases). The germline V gene encodes CDR1 SGHRS and CDR2 YFSETQ. V shed 4 bases and J shed 5 bases, with 15 bases lying between them. This CDR3 is built from 14 residues. CDR3 sequence (DNA): TGCGCCAGCAGCCCCCTGGGACAAATGGAGACCCAGTACTTC. Its protein product is CASSPLGQMETQYF.

The chain carries TRBV7-2 and TRBJ1-3; no reliable D call. The CDR3 sequence is 16 residues long. Trimming cost V 1 base and J 1 base, with 11 bases left between them. Germline V gives CDR1 SGHTA, CDR2 FQGNSA. CDR3 amino acids: CASSLVAAPSGNTIYF. CDR3 in DNA: TGTGCCAGCAGCTTAGTTGCCGCACCGTCTGGAAACACCATATATTTT. The full variable domain, in which reference TRBV7-2 and TRBJ1-3 provide the parts outside the CDR3, is GAGVSQSPSNKVTEKGKDVELRCDPISGHTALYWYRQSLGQGLEFLIYFQGNSAPDKSGLPSDRFSAERTGGSVSTLTIQRTQQEDSAVYLCASSLVAAPSGNTIYFGEGSWLTVV.

The chain couples TRBV28 to TRBJ2-1, with 9 bases fitting TRBD1. J was trimmed by 5 bases and V by 6 bases; bases with no gene match: 17. The CDR3 runs to 18 residues. Looked up from germline, CDR1 is MDHEN and CDR2 is SYDVKM. CDR3 sequence reads: CASSSPRKGTGYDNEQFF. CDR3 nucleotide sequence: TGTGCCAGCAGCTCTCCCCGTAAGGGGACAGGGTACGACAATGAGCAGTTCTTC. Complete variable domain (other parts from reference TRBV28 and TRBJ2-1): DVKVTQSSRYLVKRTGEKVFLECVQDMDHENMFWYRQDPGLGLRLIYFSYDVKMKEKGDIPEGYSVSREKKERFSLILESASTNQTSMYLCASSSPRKGTGYDNEQFFGPGTRLTVL.

DNA for the CDR3: TGTGCCAGCAGCTGGACAGGGGCGGGGACCGGGGAGCTGTTTTTT. Translating gives CASSWTGAGTGELFF. The chain uses TRBV7-2 and TRBJ2-2; 9 positions match TRBD1. The CDR3 consists of 15 residues. The J segment lost 5 bases and the V segment lost 4 bases, leaving 5 bases of the junction unmatched. Germline V gene lookup returns CDR1 SGHTA and CDR2 FQGNSA.

V is TRBV6-1 and J is TRBJ1-1; TRBD1 matches 10 bases. Germline V gene data show CDR1 as MNHNS and CDR2 as SASEGT. The CDR3 totals 17 residues. V shed 3 bases and J 5 bases; nucleotides not matched to a gene: 12. The CDR3 protein is CASSDRTGGWFRTEAFF. The CDR3 DNA follows: TGTGCCAGCAGTGACCGGACAGGGGGGTGGTTTCGGACTGAAGCTTTCTTT.

This clone was picked up a small number of times. The chain joins TRBV25-1 to TRBJ2-5, with D unclear. Trimming stripped 3 bases from V and 0 bases from J, with 20 bases between. The CDR3 spans 18 residues. Germline V CDR1 and CDR2: MGHDK, SYGVNS. The chain's CDR3 is CASSDRLSPQIHQETQYF. CDR3 DNA: TGTGCCAGCAGTGATCGGTTATCTCCACAGATACACCAAGAGACCCAGTACTTC.

Regarding this clone: This sample includes further DNA sequences coding for the same CDR3. The V and J genes are TRBV5-1 and TRBJ2-7, with 11 bases lining up with TRBD2. V lost 3 bases and J lost 3; bases outside the gene matches: 2. The CDR3 is made up of 14 amino acids. The germline gives CDR1 SGHRS, CDR2 YFSETQ. The DNA for the CDR3 is TGCGCCAGCAGCTCCGGGACTAGCGGCTACGAGCAGTACTTC. Translation: CASSSGTSGYEQYF.

The V gene is TRBV12-3 or TRBV12-4, the J gene TRBJ1-2; 8 nucleotides agree with TRBD1. With V trimmed by 6 bases and J by 4 bases, 4 bases remained unmatched. The CDR3 extends over 13 amino acids. CDR3 sequence: CASRGQGPYGYTF. CDR3 nucleotide sequence: TGTGCCAGCAGAGGACAGGGACCCTATGGCTACACCTTC.

J is TRBJ2-7 and V is TRBV28; no firm D call. V lost 1 base and J 2 bases, leaving 3 bases between the germline ends. The CDR3 covers 12 residues. Per germline, CDR1 MDHEN and CDR2 SYDVKM. The CDR3 nucleotides are TGTGCCAGCAGTTTATTACCCTACGAGCAGTACTTC. It is translated as CASSLLPYEQYF. The full variable domain, completed using reference TRBV28 and TRBJ2-7, is DVKVTQSSRYLVKRTGEKVFLECVQDMDHENMFWYRQDPGLGLRLIYFSYDVKMKEKGDIPEGYSVSREKKERFSLILESASTNQTSMYLCASSLLPYEQYFGPGTRLTVT.

This rearrangement joins TRBV9 to TRBJ2-7; no firm D call. Trimming shortened V by 0 bases and J by 2 bases, and 9 bases separated the two germline ends. Germline CDR1 is SGDLS and CDR2 is YYNGEE. CDR3 size: 14 residues. The CDR3 nucleotides are TGTGCCAGCAGCGTAGATTCGGGTCCCTACGAGCAGTACTTC. Translated, it gives CASSVDSGPYEQYF.

This clone occurred a few times. This sequence joins TRBV6-6 and TRBJ2-7; TRBD2 aligns across 7 bases. The CDR3 length is 16 residues. V was clipped by 4 bases and J by 1 base; unmatched bases: 10. The germline V gene encodes CDR1 MNHNY and CDR2 SVGAGI (reference sequence). The CDR3 protein is CASSLPVSGASYEQYF. CDR3 sequence (DNA): TGTGCCAGCAGTTTGCCAGTAAGCGGGGCGTCCTACGAGCAGTACTTC.

The J gene is TRBJ1-1, the V gene TRBV20-1; D is ambiguous. This CDR3 contains 13 residues. Trimming stripped 6 bases from V and 0 bases from J, with 11 bases between. Looked up from germline, CDR1 is DFQATT and CDR2 is SNEGSKA (reference sequence). The CDR3 DNA sequence: TGCAGTGCCAGTCCAGGATTGAACACTGAAGCTTTCTTT. It specifies CSASPGLNTEAFF.

This chain joins TRBV3-1 (or the pseudogene TRBV3-2) and TRBJ1-5; 9 bases map to TRBD1. The CDR3 extends over 15 amino acids. Germline assignment: CDR1 LGHDT and CDR2 YNNKEL (reference sequence). Losses at the gene ends were 3 bases for V and 6 bases for J; bases not matched to a gene: 6. In DNA form, the CDR3 reads TGTGCCAGCAGCCAGTATACAGGGGGCGGTCAGCCCCAGCATTTT. This codes for CASSQYTGGGQPQHF.

This chain links TRBV9 with TRBJ2-3; 7 nucleotides line up with TRBD1. This CDR3 is 16 amino acids long. The germline CDR1 and CDR2 sequences are SGDLS and YYNGEE. The junction had 6 bases not matched to a gene; V was cut back by 1 base and J by 1 base. Written as DNA, the CDR3 is TGTGCCAGCAGCGTAAAGGGGGCTCTTGGCACAGATACGCAGTATTTT. Protein product: CASSVKGALGTDTQYF. Variable domain in full (rest from reference TRBV9 and TRBJ2-3): DSGVTQTPKHLITATGQRVTLRCSPRSGDLSVYWYQQSLDQGLQFLIQYYNGEERAKGNILERFSAQQFPDLHSELNLSSLELGDSALYFCASSVKGALGTDTQYFGPGTRLTVL.

By share, this clone counts as medium-sized. This rearrangement joins TRBV19 to TRBJ1-6; D may be TRBD1 (5 bases). With 8 bases removed from V and 6 bases from J, the gap between germline ends came to 8 bases. Germline V gene sequence: CDR1 LNHDA, CDR2 SQIVND (reference sequence). This CDR3 spans 12 amino acids. CDR3 in amino acids: CASEGLNSPLHF. For the CDR3, the DNA is TGTGCCAGTGAGGGGCTTAATTCACCCCTCCACTTT.

This clone is medium-sized in the sample. This chain links TRBV14 with TRBJ1-2; D is possibly TRBD1 (6 bases). The V gene lost 7 bases and the J gene lost 7 bases, with 22 bases spanning the gap. CDR1 is SGHDN, CDR2 FVKESK, per germline. There are 15 residues in the CDR3. CDR3 sequence: CASTSRSGALGGYTF. DNA of the CDR3: TGTGCCAGCACCTCTCGGTCGGGGGCTCTTGGTGGCTACACCTTC.